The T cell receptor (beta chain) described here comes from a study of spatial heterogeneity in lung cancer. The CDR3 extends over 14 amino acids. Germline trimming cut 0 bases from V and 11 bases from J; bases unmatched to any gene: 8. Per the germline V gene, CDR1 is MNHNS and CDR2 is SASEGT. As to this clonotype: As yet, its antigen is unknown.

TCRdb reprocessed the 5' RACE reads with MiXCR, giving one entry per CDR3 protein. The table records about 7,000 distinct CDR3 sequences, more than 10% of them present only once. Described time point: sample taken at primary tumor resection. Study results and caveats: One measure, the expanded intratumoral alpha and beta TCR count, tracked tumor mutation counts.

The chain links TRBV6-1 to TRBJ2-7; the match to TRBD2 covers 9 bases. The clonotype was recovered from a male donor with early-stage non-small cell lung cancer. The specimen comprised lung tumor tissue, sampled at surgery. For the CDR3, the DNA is TGTGCCAGCAGTGAAGCGTCGCGGGGGGGCCTCGAGTACTTC. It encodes CASSEASRGGLEYF.